The entry below gives a single T cell receptor beta chain sequence along with its context. The sample holds a few counts of this clone. Its target antigen remains unknown. No much larger clone exists at a distance of one base, and base qualities are not known. The source of the sample is a study of beta chain features in type 1 diabetes (dated by TCRdb to 2016 to 2019). Looking at the study overall: Mean age, gender distribution, total cell number and subset yield did not differ between patients and healthy donors. Regulatory and stem cell-like memory subsets were isolated from only 8 patients and roughly 8 healthy donors, whereas naive and central memory subsets came from all 28 donors. The study compared the TCRB repertoires of sorted circulating CD4+ T cell subsets in recently diagnosed type 1 diabetes patients with those in matched healthy donors. A total of over 90,000,000 sorted cells were examined across all samples, and a strong correlation was observed between cell number per subset and RNA yield. Study-level results and caveats: At VDJ recombination sites, type 1 diabetes patients had fewer insertions and more deleted nucleotides, which implies abnormalities in thymic rearrangement. A moderate but significant shortening of TCRB CDR3 length was observed in type 1 diabetes patients in all four CD4+ subsets. Because cDNA rather than genomic DNA was sequenced, highly expressing activated cells could have been over-represented, although no difference in activation and CD3 levels was found between groups. Naive, central memory and regulatory TCRB repertoires appeared more similar among patients than among healthy donors. HLA sub-analyses involved small numbers of individuals, so any influence of HLA type on TCRB rearrangement remained unresolved. Shorter templates might be favored by PCR, yet because patient and control samples were amplified and corrected together, any such skew would affect both groups equally.

For CDR1 and CDR2, the germline V gene lists SGHRS and YFSETQ. The CDR3, cysteine through phenylalanine, is 16 amino acids long. The CDR3 DNA has 48 bases and is translated from base 1. V is cut back by 5 bases and J by 3 bases, with 11 bases in the junction unmatched. Each donor gave one peripheral blood draw, averaging roughly 100 mL, which was collected into heparinised tubes. Using a panel that included CD45RO, CCR7, CD25, CD127, CD95 and CD27, naive, central memory, regulatory and stem cell-like memory CD4+ T cells were sorted on a BD FACSAria II. Every sorted population had a purity above 95%. Right away, PBMCs were isolated by Lymphoprep density gradient centrifugation and were stained directly, with no culture step. Samples were stained and sorted in pairs, with one healthy donor and one patient per experiment, so that batch effects were minimized. The entire isolated RNA was reverse transcribed using the High Capacity cDNA Reverse Transcription Kit, and thus expressed TCRB transcripts were sequenced. Deep immunoSEQ sequencing was applied to naive, central memory and regulatory T cell samples, giving an average of around 3.4 million total reads per sample. After sorted cells were lysed in RLT buffer, RNA was extracted with DNase-treated RNeasy Micro or Mini kits, with the choice depending on cell number. To prevent cross-contamination, each cell subset was processed individually, whereas patient and healthy donor samples were processed jointly. The immunoSEQ multiplex PCR was used to amplify TCRB sequences from cDNA, generating 87-bp fragments that spanned the CDR3 region. Sequencing of the amplicons was performed on the Illumina HiSeq platform. Regarding the original processing steps: PCR bias was corrected computationally using synthetic template baselines, and reads within Hamming distance 2 were collapsed, with unmergeable singletons discarded. Reads were aligned against IMGT to assign V, D and J genes, CDR3 length and insertions or deletions at six rearrangement sites. Clonotype counts were normalized to sorted cell number within each subset before computing true diversity and Gini coefficients with the tcR R package. The overlap coefficient, calculated on TCRB nucleotide sequences, was used to measure repertoire sharing. As a proxy for the pre-selection repertoire, out-of-frame TCRB sequences from naive cells were analyzed. TCRdb re-hosts the immuneACCESS table, in-frame sequences only. Its copies lack some clones; in the studies checked, an unresolved V gene accounts for under half of them, and the cause for the rest is not known. D and trimming come from the DNA, and the V and J calls and clone size come from that table. The sample data list about 700,000 clones, and roughly 13% of these were observed just once. Approximately 0.022% of the sample is in the top ten clones.

The source is a man aged 18 to 29 with type 1 diabetes. Sequencing used naive CD4+ T cells from blood. This specimen's cell subset or site label, interpreted: true naive CD4+ T cells. The sequence joins TRBV5-1 to TRBJ1-1, and 9 junctional nucleotides match TRBD1. The DNA sequence is as follows: TGCGCCAGCAGGGGACAGGGTAAAGGAGCGGACACTGAAGCTTTCTTT. It translates to CASRGQGKGADTEAFF. Here the CDR3 is joined to the reference TRBV5-1 and TRBJ1-1 genes, and the full variable domain is: KAGVTQTPRYLIKTRGQQVTLSCSPISGHRSVSWYQQTPGQGLQFLFEYFSETQRNKGNFPGRFSGRQFSNSRSEMNVSTLELGDSALYLCASRGQGKGADTEAFFGQGTRLTVV.